Each of the 20 T cell receptor beta chains below was sequenced from the same sample in a study of post-analysis software for immune sequencing data (dated by TCRdb to about 2015). General study outcomes and caveats: Significantly higher frequencies in patients than in controls were found for several TRBV segments, including TRBV5-6, TRBV5-1 and TRBV20-1.

These receptors' antigens are unknown. Library method: PCR. Sequenced on an Illumina HiSeq 2500. To reduce PCR and sequencing biases, unique molecular identifiers were built into the TCR beta cDNA libraries. TCRdb passed the public sequencing reads through fastp at Q25 and MiXCR, retaining productive beta sequences. Every entry covers one CDR3 protein and lists the most common genes and DNA from its rows. For this sample the table gives 700,000 to 900,000 distinct CDR3 sequences, of which 46% were detected only once. Of the sample, around 4.7% is held by the ten largest clones. Source material: blood. These receptors were collected from a girl between 5 and 17 years old with multiple sclerosis.

This clonotype showed up just a few times. This chain joins TRBV12-3 or TRBV12-4 and TRBJ2-1, with a tentative D call TRBD1 (5 bases). The CDR3 has 16 amino acids. Deletions cut 6 bases from V and 2 bases from J, with 17 bases between. CDR3 sequence reads: CASSSEGVSTYNEQFF. As DNA, the CDR3 is TGTGCCAGCAGCTCCGAAGGGGTCAGCACCTACAATGAGCAGTTCTTC.

This clonotype has just a few counts. The rearrangement links TRBV4-3 to TRBJ2-6; D uncertain. V was pared by 2 bases and J by 2 bases, with 4 bases between. The CDR3 has 14 amino acids. CDR1 is LGHNA and CDR2 is YSLEER in the germline V gene. CDR3 coding DNA: TGCGCCAGCAGCCAAAGTCCTGGGGCCAACGTCCTGACTTTC. It encodes CASSQSPGANVLTF.

V and J are TRBV4-3 and TRBJ1-2, with D tentatively TRBD1 (5 bases). V was shortened by 0 bases and J by 4 bases, with 15 bases between the two germline ends. Germline V CDR1 and CDR2: LGHNA, YSLEER. The CDR3 covers 16 residues. The CDR3 DNA reads as TGCGCCAGCAGCCAAGAGGTCGGGGGTCGACCCTATGGCTACACCTTC. Its protein product is CASSQEVGGRPYGYTF.

The V call is TRBV3-1, the J call TRBJ2-4; tentatively, D is TRBD1 or TRBD2 (7 bases each). The length of the CDR3 is 16 residues. Germline V gene data show CDR1 as LGHDT and CDR2 as YNNKEL (reference sequence). Deletions cut 4 bases from V and 13 bases from J, with 26 bases between. CDR3: CASSPGQVYLSGGQYF. The CDR3 DNA sequence: TGTGCCAGCAGCCCCGGACAGGTTTACCTCTCCGGGGGGCAGTACTTC.

This chain uses TRBV6-6 with TRBJ2-1, with D possibly being TRBD1 or TRBD2 (5 bases each). This CDR3 comprises 15 residues. Trimming removed 3 bases at V and 7 bases at J, with 16 bases between. The germline V gene encodes CDR1 MNHNY and CDR2 SVGAGI (reference sequence). In DNA, the CDR3 is TGTGCCAGCAGTTATACGGGGATGGGGCGGAATGAGCAGTTCTTC. Protein sequence: CASSYTGMGRNEQFF.

This chain uses TRBV12-3 or TRBV12-4 with TRBJ1-4; 9 nucleotides match TRBD1. This CDR3 spans 16 amino acids. V gave up 6 bases and J gave up 6 bases; unmatched junction bases: 11. For the CDR3, the DNA is TGTGCCAGCAGGCCGGGGACAGGGAGGGAAGATGAAAAACTGTTTTTT. Translation: CASRPGTGREDEKLFF.

On this clonotype itself: At one of its ends the junction is not consistent with the germline gene, which may arise from a read error. V and J are TRBV4-2 and TRBJ2-1; D tentatively fits TRBD1 or TRBD2 (5 bases each). The CDR3 covers 15 residues. From germline, CDR1 is LGHNA and CDR2 YNFKEQ. The CDR3 sequence: CAISTTGPSYNEQFF. CDR3 coding DNA: TGTGCCATCAGCACGACGGGGCCCAGCTACAATGAGCAGTTCTTC.

Note on this clonotype: At one end the junction does not follow the germline gene, possibly because of a read error. The chain combines TRBV12-5 with TRBJ2-1; maybe TRBD2 (5 bases). CDR1 and CDR2 (germline): LGHNT, FRNRAP. This CDR3 is 14 amino acids long. For the CDR3, the DNA is TGTGCTAGTGGCTTGGGTACACGGGGTAATGAGCAGTTCTTC. Its protein is CASGLGTRGNEQFF. Full variable domain (rest looked up from reference TRBV12-5 and TRBJ2-1): DARVTQTPRHKVTEMGQEVTMRCQPILGHNTVFWYRQTMMQGLELLAYFRNRAPLDDSGMPKDRFSAEMPDATLATLKIQPSEPRDSAVYFCASGLGTRGNEQFFGPGTRLTVL.

This sequence joins TRBV10-3 and TRBJ1-2, with TRBD1 identical over 7 bases. The CDR3 has 13 residues. V trimming: 2 bases; J trimming: 9 bases; junction bases outside the gene matches: 6. CDR1 is ENHRY and CDR2 is SYGVKD in the germline V gene. The CDR3 is CAISEDRDGRYTF. CDR3 DNA: TGTGCCATCAGTGAGGACAGGGACGGGCGCTACACCTTC.

This clonotype was seen a handful of times. This chain connects TRBV7-3 to TRBJ2-3; no clear D gene. The CDR3 consists of 15 residues. V dropped 1 base and J dropped 2 bases, with 10 bases sitting between them. CDR1 is SGHTA and CDR2 is FQGTGA in the germline V gene. The CDR3 reads CASSLRVSPTDTQYF. In DNA form, the CDR3 reads TGTGCCAGCAGCTTAAGGGTATCCCCCACAGATACGCAGTATTTT.

The chain joins TRBV5-1 to TRBJ2-5; 8 bases align to TRBD1. CDR3 length: 17 residues. Germline trimming cut 0 bases from V and 5 bases from J; bases unmatched to any gene: 12. Germline assignment: CDR1 SGHRS and CDR2 YFSETQ. Written as DNA, the CDR3 is TGCGCCAGCAGCTTGGCCAAGGTGACAGGGGTGACGGAGACCCAGTACTTC. This gives the protein CASSLAKVTGVTETQYF.

The J gene is TRBJ2-7, the V gene TRBV5-1; 7 bases align to TRBD1. Germline trimming cut 7 bases from V and 6 bases from J; bases unmatched to any gene: 13. The V gene's germline CDR1 is SGHRS and CDR2 YFSETQ. This CDR3 region has 14 residues. The CDR3 sequence is CASSGEGTAREQYF. DNA for the CDR3: TGCGCCAGCTCCGGAGAAGGGACAGCGCGCGAGCAGTACTTC.

J is TRBJ2-1 and V is TRBV6-5; D is undetermined. Germline lookup yields CDR1 MNHEY and CDR2 SVGAGI. CDR3 length equals 11 residues. The V end lost 7 bases, the J end lost 8 bases, and 9 bases lay between the germline ends. CDR3 DNA sequence: TGTGCCAGCAAAATAGGGCATGAGCAGTTCTTC. This translates into CASKIGHEQFF.

This clonotype was recorded a few times. An end of the junction does not agree with germline; a read error may underlie this. The rearrangement joins TRBV12-3 or TRBV12-4 to TRBJ2-1; 7 bases line up with TRBD2. The CDR3 spans 15 residues. The CDR3 DNA reads TGTGCCGGCAGCTTCCCCGGACTAGGTTTGGGGGAGCAGTTCTTC. Its translation is CAGSFPGLGLGEQFF.

The chain combines TRBV29-1 with TRBJ1-1; 11 bases align to TRBD1. V dropped 0 bases and J dropped 2; count of bases not matched to a gene: 8. Germline V gene sequence: CDR1 SQVTM, CDR2 ANQGSEA. The CDR3 extends over 17 amino acids. CDR3 DNA: TGCAGCGTTGAAGATCGGGGACAGGGGGTTTTAAACACTGAAGCTTTCTTT. This sequence encodes CSVEDRGQGVLNTEAFF. The variable domain in full, with the rest retrieved from reference TRBV29-1 and TRBJ1-1, is SAVISQKPSRDICQRGTSLTIQCQVDSQVTMMFWYRQQPGQSLTLIATANQGSEATYESGFVIDKFPISRPNLTFSTLTVSNMSPEDSSIYLCSVEDRGQGVLNTEAFFGQGTRLTVV.

V gene TRBV19 combines with J gene TRBJ1-1; 10 nucleotides match TRBD1. V was clipped by 7 bases and J by 0 bases; unmatched bases: 11. The length of the CDR3 is 17 residues. Germline values: CDR1 LNHDA, CDR2 SQIVND (reference sequence). The CDR3 protein is CASNPPGQGLMNTEAFF. CDR3 bases: TGTGCCAGTAACCCTCCGGGACAGGGGCTTATGAACACTGAAGCTTTCTTT.

This clonotype was observed a handful of times. This chain connects TRBV18 to TRBJ2-5, with 8 bases aligning to TRBD1. The CDR3 runs 15 residues. V lost 2 bases to trimming and J lost 4 bases; unmatched junction nucleotides: 6. CDR1 is KGHSH and CDR2 is LQKENI in the germline V gene. CDR3 sequence: CASSPIQGTGETQYF. CDR3 bases: TGTGCCAGCTCACCAATACAGGGGACAGGAGAGACCCAGTACTTC.

This clonotype has a handful of counts. The rearrangement links TRBV6-2 or TRBV6-3 to TRBJ1-5, with TRBD1 as a possible D gene (6 bases). Germline-derived CDR1 and CDR2 are MNHEY and SVGEGT. V was pared by 3 bases and J by 2 bases, with 23 bases between. The CDR3 loop spans 19 amino acids. The DNA for the CDR3 is TGTGCCAGCAGTTATTTAATTGGGACGTCGGACAGACGCAATCAGCCCCAGCATTTT. Translating it yields CASSYLIGTSDRRNQPQHF.

The V call is TRBV20-1, the J call TRBJ2-3; 7 bases line up with TRBD1. The CDR3 sequence is 14 residues long. The ends lost 6 bases at V and 0 bases at J; junction bases unmatched: 6. Germline-derived CDR1 and CDR2 are DFQATT and SNEGSKA (reference sequence). The CDR3 coding sequence is TGCAGTGCCGACCCGGGACAGAGCACAGATACGCAGTATTTT. The encoded protein is CSADPGQSTDTQYF.

CDR3 nucleotide sequence: TGCAGCGTCGCCGGGGCTAGCGGGACTAACCCCTACAATGAGCAGTTCTTC. It encodes CSVAGASGTNPYNEQFF. The genes are TRBV29-1 and TRBJ2-1, with TRBD2 matching 9 bases. Germline V gives CDR1 SQVTM, CDR2 ANQGSEA. V trimming: 6 bases; J trimming: 2 bases; junction bases outside the gene matches: 14. This CDR3 comprises 17 residues.